Following are 30 T cell receptor beta chains from one sample sequenced in a study of T cell responses to AZD1222 COVID-19 vaccine. Profiling relied on immunoSEQ multiplex PCR, and the TCRdb table lists in-frame clones only, not all of them. The profile covers roughly 120,000 clones, with less than 90% appearing a single time and 6.5% to 9% taken by the ten largest. This specimen was peripheral blood, taken on day 0 of AZD1222 vaccination. Source of these receptors: an adult in good health.

The chain has TRBV28 and TRBJ1-2; no firm D call. Germline V gives CDR1 MDHEN, CDR2 SYDVKM. This CDR3 has 15 residues. Trimming removed 2 bases at V and 0 bases at J, with 10 bases between. Written as DNA, the CDR3 is TGTGCCAGCAGTTTAATGATAATAGCTAACTATGGCTACACCTTC. This sequence encodes CASSLMIIANYGYTF.

This chain uses TRBV9 with TRBJ1-6; no clear D gene. The ends were cut back, 0 bases at V and 0 bases at J, with 10 bases in the middle. The V gene's germline CDR1 is SGDLS and CDR2 YYNGEE. The CDR3 covers 17 residues. CDR3 nucleotides: TGTGCCAGCAGCGTAGGCCCGGGAGGCTCCTATAATTCACCCCTCCACTTT. This encodes CASSVGPGGSYNSPLHF.

The chain has TRBV15 and TRBJ1-2; no clear D gene. The CDR3 loop spans 16 amino acids. Germline values: CDR1 LNHNV, CDR2 YYDKDF (reference sequence). Trimming removed 0 bases at V and 4 bases at J, with 15 bases between. The CDR3 protein is CATSRDIGSGFYGYTF. CDR3 sequence (DNA): TGTGCCACCAGCAGAGATATAGGGTCGGGTTTCTATGGCTACACCTTC. The full variable domain, completed using reference TRBV15 and TRBJ1-2, is DAMVIQNPRYQVTQFGKPVTLSCSQTLNHNVMYWYQQKSSQAPKLLFHYYDKDFNNEADTPDNFQSRRPNTSFCFLDIRSPGLGDTAMYLCATSRDIGSGFYGYTFGSGTRLTVV.

This chain connects TRBV4-1 to TRBJ1-5; TRBD1 is a possible D gene (5 bases). CDR1 and CDR2 from the germline V gene are MGHRA and YSYEKL. The CDR3 consists of 15 residues. The V end lost 1 base, the J end lost 5 bases, and 12 bases lay between the germline ends. DNA of the CDR3: TGCGCCAGCAGCCAAGGTTGGGGGGGTCATCAGCCCCAGCATTTT. Its protein product is CASSQGWGGHQPQHF.

CDR3 sequence reads: CASSLEAGRQPQHF. Here the CDR3 DNA reads TGTGCCAGCAGTTTAGAGGCCGGACGTCAGCCCCAGCATTTT. V usage is TRBV28 and J usage is TRBJ1-5, with D hard to call. The CDR3 consists of 14 residues. Germline V lookup: CDR1 MDHEN, CDR2 SYDVKM. Trimming stripped 2 bases from V and 6 bases from J, with 11 bases between.

The chain joins TRBV9 to TRBJ1-1; the match to TRBD1 covers 7 bases. From germline, CDR1 is SGDLS and CDR2 YYNGEE. V lost 3 bases, J lost 6 bases, and 14 bases stayed unmatched. The CDR3 length is 16 residues. CDR3 region: CASSGGTALWDAEAFF. CDR3 sequence (DNA): TGTGCCAGCAGCGGAGGGACAGCCCTTTGGGACGCTGAAGCTTTCTTT. Together with reference TRBV9 and TRBJ1-1, the CDR3 gives the full variable domain: DSGVTQTPKHLITATGQRVTLRCSPRSGDLSVYWYQQSLDQGLQFLIQYYNGEERAKGNILERFSAQQFPDLHSELNLSSLELGDSALYFCASSGGTALWDAEAFFGQGTRLTVV.

V and J are TRBV5-1 and TRBJ1-4; a weak D match, TRBD1 (6 bases). V was trimmed by 4 bases and J by 3 bases, leaving 16 bases between them. The CDR3 sequence is 16 residues long. CDR1 is SGHRS and CDR2 is YFSETQ in the germline V gene. The CDR3 nucleotides read TGCGCCAGCAGCCCAGGGGATGAGGGAGCTAATGAAAAACTGTTTTTT. The encoded protein is CASSPGDEGANEKLFF.

V gene TRBV9 combines with J gene TRBJ2-5; unclear D gene. Germline CDR1 and CDR2: SGDLS and YYNGEE. V lost 4 bases to trimming and J lost 1 base, with 5 bases between them. The CDR3 runs to 12 residues. CDR3 sequence (DNA): TGTGCCAGCAGCAAGACCCAAGAGACCCAGTACTTC. It codes for CASSKTQETQYF.

The V call is TRBV7-2, the J call TRBJ1-5, with D possibly TRBD1 on 5 matching bases. Germline V gene data show CDR1 as SGHTA and CDR2 as FQGNSA. This CDR3 is built from 18 residues. V gave up 5 bases and J gave up 0 bases, with 20 bases separating them. CDR3 sequence: CASSLRAAGPYSNQPQHF. CDR3 DNA: TGTGCCAGCAGCCTGAGAGCGGCAGGGCCGTATAGCAATCAGCCCCAGCATTTT.

V gene TRBV28 combines with J gene TRBJ1-1; 7 bases agree with TRBD1. The CDR3 loop spans 13 amino acids. Trimming at V came to 8 bases and at J to 7 bases, leaving 10 bases not matched to a gene. Germline loops: CDR1 MDHEN, CDR2 SYDVKM. CDR3 coding DNA: TGTGCCAGCCGGGGAGGGGGCGAAAATGAAGCTTTCTTT. Translation gives CASRGGGENEAFF.

J is TRBJ2-1 and V is TRBV5-1; the match to TRBD2 covers 11 bases. The CDR3 length is 18 residues. Germline CDR1 reads SGHRS; CDR2 reads YFSETQ. V lost 6 bases to trimming and J lost 0 bases; unmatched junction nucleotides: 11. In nucleotides, the CDR3 is TGCGCCAGCAAGAATCCCGGGACTAGCGGAAGCTCCTACAATGAGCAGTTCTTC. Translation: CASKNPGTSGSSYNEQFF.

Only one count was recorded for this clone. The chain is built from TRBV12-3 or TRBV12-4 and TRBJ1-5, with no clear D. CDR3 length equals 13 residues. With 6 bases removed from V and 7 bases from J, the gap between germline ends came to 13 bases. The CDR3 sequence is CASSPNVGQPQHF. Written as DNA, the CDR3 is TGTGCCAGCAGCCCGAACGTTGGACAGCCCCAGCATTTT.

This clone was counted a few times. This sequence joins TRBV24-1 and TRBJ2-3; 7 bases are a match to TRBD1. CDR1 and CDR2 (germline): KGHDR, SFDVKD. V gave up 3 bases and J gave up 4 bases; unmatched junction bases: 9. This CDR3 is 16 amino acids long. The CDR3 coding sequence is TGTGCCACCAGTGATACACAGGGGCCGTATGCAGATACGCAGTATTTT. Translating it yields CATSDTQGPYADTQYF.

This clone was seen a single time. This chain joins TRBV7-9 and TRBJ1-3; D is uncertain. CDR1 is SEHNR, CDR2 FQNEAQ, per germline (reference sequence). Trimming pared 1 base from V and 4 bases from J, leaving 5 bases between. There are 13 residues in the CDR3. This chain's CDR3 is CASSLGTGNTIYF. CDR3 nucleotides: TGTGCCAGCAGCTTAGGCACGGGAAACACCATATATTTT.

The chain combines TRBV24-1 with TRBJ2-1, with a weak D call TRBD1 (6 bases). V was cut by 6 bases and J by 6 bases, with 17 bases left in between. This CDR3 has 15 amino acids. CDR1 is KGHDR and CDR2 is SFDVKD in the germline V gene. The CDR3 region has the DNA TGTGCCACCAGTAACTTGGACAGAGAGATCAATGAGCAGTTCTTC. As protein: CATSNLDREINEQFF.

The rearrangement uses TRBV15 and TRBJ1-5, with a tentative D call TRBD1 (5 bases). Germline V CDR1 and CDR2: LNHNV, YYDKDF (reference sequence). V was cut by 0 bases and J by 3 bases, with 9 bases left in between. This CDR3 region has 15 residues. The CDR3, as DNA: TGTGCCACCAGCAGAGATCAACAGGTCAATCAGCCCCAGCATTTT. Translating gives CATSRDQQVNQPQHF.

The V call is TRBV4-2, the J call TRBJ2-1; 7 nucleotides match TRBD1. Germline trimming cut 5 bases from V and 0 bases from J; bases unmatched to any gene: 1. The CDR3 runs 14 residues. The germline V gene has CDR1 LGHNA and CDR2 YNFKEQ. The CDR3 protein is CASSGTDSYNEQFF. DNA of the CDR3: TGTGCCAGCAGCGGGACAGACTCCTACAATGAGCAGTTCTTC.

This clone came up once. The chain carries TRBV27 and TRBJ1-1; the D is unclear. V lost 2 bases and J 1 base, leaving 8 bases between the germline ends. Germline V gene sequence: CDR1 MNHEY, CDR2 SMNVEV (reference sequence). The CDR3 length is 14 residues. The CDR3 protein is CASSLNLGNTEAFF. Here the CDR3 DNA reads TGTGCCAGCAGTTTAAACCTGGGGAACACTGAAGCTTTCTTT.

This chain links TRBV19 with TRBJ1-3; 10 nucleotides align to TRBD1. J lost 3 bases, V lost 8 bases, and 4 bases had no gene match. Germline V gene data show CDR1 as LNHDA and CDR2 as SQIVND (reference sequence). The CDR3 is 14 amino acids. CDR3 loop: CASDRGPFGNTIYF. The CDR3 DNA is TGTGCCAGTGACAGGGGGCCGTTTGGAAACACCATATATTTT.

The chain couples TRBV11-2 to TRBJ2-7; TRBD1 agrees at 9 bases. CDR1 and CDR2 (germline): SGHAT, FQNNGV. This CDR3 contains 14 residues. Trimming at V came to 2 bases and at J to 5 bases, leaving 4 bases not matched to a gene. CDR3: CASSLPTGGNEQYF. CDR3 coding DNA: TGTGCCAGCAGCTTACCAACAGGGGGCAACGAGCAGTACTTC.

This sequence joins TRBV28 and TRBJ2-3; TRBD2 agrees at 7 bases. V dropped 2 bases and J dropped 5; count of bases not matched to a gene: 4. The CDR3 loop spans 14 amino acids. Germline V gene lookup returns CDR1 MDHEN and CDR2 SYDVKM. The CDR3: CASSLAGEVDTQYF. The CDR3 bases are TGTGCCAGCAGTTTAGCGGGGGAGGTAGATACGCAGTATTTT.

The chain recombines TRBV7-3 with TRBJ2-1, with D possibly called TRBD1 or TRBD2 (6 bases each). V was shortened by 5 bases and J by 4 bases, with 15 bases between the two germline ends. Germline V gene sequence: CDR1 SGHTA, CDR2 FQGTGA. The CDR3 length is 15 residues. The CDR3 is CASSPRGAGYNEQFF. CDR3 nucleotides: TGTGCCAGCAGCCCGAGGGGGGCGGGATACAATGAGCAGTTCTTC.

This clone is termed medium-sized. Other DNA variants within this sample encode the same CDR3. The gene calls are TRBV14 and TRBJ1-1; possible D gene TRBD1, 6 bases. The CDR3 contains 15 residues. V lost 1 base, J lost 0 bases, and 9 bases lay in between. The germline V gene has CDR1 SGHDN and CDR2 FVKESK. DNA of the CDR3: TGTGCCAGCAGCCAAGGGGGGGCCCTGAACACTGAAGCTTTCTTT. The encoded protein is CASSQGGALNTEAFF.

V usage is TRBV4-1 and J usage is TRBJ2-7; D is unresolved. Looked up from germline, CDR1 is MGHRA and CDR2 is YSYEKL. This CDR3 spans 13 amino acids. Trimming took off 3 bases at V and 7 bases at J, with 13 bases between the two ends. The CDR3 sequence is CASSQWTGAEQYF. The DNA for the CDR3 is TGCGCCAGCAGCCAGTGGACGGGCGCAGAGCAGTACTTC.

The J gene is TRBJ2-2, the V gene TRBV7-6, with 9 bases identical to TRBD1. The CDR3 sequence is 13 residues long. Trimming at V came to 10 bases and at J to 5 bases, leaving 5 bases not matched to a gene. Germline loops: CDR1 SGHVS, CDR2 FNYEAQ. The CDR3 is CATRDRATGELFF. The CDR3 region has the DNA TGTGCCACCCGGGACAGGGCAACCGGGGAGCTGTTTTTT.

The genes are TRBV3-1 (or the pseudogene TRBV3-2) and TRBJ2-1; TRBD2 agrees at 9 bases. V gave up 2 bases and J gave up 8 bases; unmatched junction bases: 7. Per the germline V gene, CDR1 is LGHDT and CDR2 is YNNKEL (reference sequence). This CDR3 comprises 15 residues. The CDR3 nucleotides are TGTGCCAGCAGCCAACTAGCGGGGATCGGGGATGAGCAGTTCTTC. Translating gives CASSQLAGIGDEQFF.

This clone was seen a single time. This rearrangement joins TRBV28 to TRBJ1-2; unclear D gene. Between the trimmed V and J ends, which lost 3 bases and 0 bases, there was a span of 5 bases. This CDR3 comprises 13 residues. Looked up from germline, CDR1 is MDHEN and CDR2 is SYDVKM. The CDR3 nucleotides read TGTGCCAGCAGTTTTTACTCTAACTATGGCTACACCTTC. Its translation: CASSFYSNYGYTF.

V usage is TRBV18 and J usage is TRBJ1-1; 10 bases align to TRBD1. Trimming at V came to 4 bases and at J to 0 bases, leaving 5 bases not matched to a gene. The V gene's germline CDR1 is KGHSH and CDR2 LQKENI. The CDR3 contains 16 residues. CDR3 nucleotides: TGTGCCAGCTCACGAGACAGGGGGCTAATGAACACTGAAGCTTTCTTT. This sequence encodes CASSRDRGLMNTEAFF.

The CDR3 loop reads CASTGDRRGYEQYF. The CDR3 DNA follows: TGTGCCAGCACCGGGGACCGCAGGGGGTACGAGCAGTACTTC. The chain uses TRBV28 and TRBJ2-7, with 7 positions matching TRBD1. Trimming at V came to 7 bases and at J to 4 bases, leaving 10 bases not matched to a gene. CDR1 is MDHEN and CDR2 is SYDVKM in the germline V gene. The CDR3 extends over 14 amino acids.

V and J are TRBV3-1 (or the pseudogene TRBV3-2) and TRBJ2-2; TRBD1 aligns across 7 bases. The junction had 0 bases not matched to a gene; V was cut back by 5 bases and J by 0 bases. The CDR3 covers 14 residues. Germline CDR1 reads LGHDT; CDR2 reads YNNKEL (reference sequence). CDR3 amino acids: CASSGTANTGELFF. The DNA of the CDR3 is TGTGCCAGCAGCGGGACAGCGAACACCGGGGAGCTGTTTTTT.